This T cell receptor (beta chain) was observed in a study of T cells after yellow fever vaccination. Study context: It was SMART-Seq v4 Ultra Low Input that prepared the fractions with low cell numbers.

TCR cDNA was made by 5'RACE template switching, adding a universal primer site and UMIs. MiXCR, run by TCRdb on the 5' RACE reads, gives a single entry per CDR3 protein. Among about 550,000 distinct CDR3 sequences listed, over 15% were seen once. A few counts support this clonotype. The target antigen is unknown. The CDR3 loop spans 14 amino acids. V gave up 5 bases and J gave up 2 bases, with 16 bases separating them. CDR1 is DFQATT, CDR2 SNEGSKA, per germline (reference sequence). Study-wide results and limits: Contamination by abundant bulk-population clonotypes could be present in FACS-sorted repertoires. Detected again after the booster were most primary-vaccination clones, at 96% CD4 and about 89% CD8.

This clonotype originated in a man aged 30 to 39 who received the YFV17D yellow fever vaccine. Sequencing was performed on PBMCs, taken 15 days after the yellow fever booster vaccination. The gene calls are TRBV20-1 and TRBJ2-7; D perhaps matches TRBD2 (6 bases). The CDR3 bases are TGCAGTGCTCATGACGGGACTTTCCCCTACGAGCAGTACTTC. Protein product: CSAHDGTFPYEQYF.